The source of this T cell receptor (beta chain) is a study of cytomegalovirus exposure and HLA in healthy donors. Both 60 Vbeta primers and 13 Jbeta primers went into the PCR. Only in-frame clones appear in the TCRdb table, and some are missing; sequencing was by immunoSEQ multiplex PCR. This table holds about 100,000 clones, about 59% found once. The CDR3 is 12 amino acids. Germline V gene sequence: CDR1 MNHEY, CDR2 SVGAGI. Between the trimmed V and J ends, which lost 8 bases and 3 bases, there was a span of 7 bases. The sample was PBMCs. The chain recombines TRBV6-5 with TRBJ2-2; D is unclear. This TCR derives from a young man in good health and CMV-seropositive. For the CDR3, the DNA is TGTGCCAGCGTTGCGTACACCGGGGAGCTGTTTTTT. Its translation is CASVAYTGELFF.